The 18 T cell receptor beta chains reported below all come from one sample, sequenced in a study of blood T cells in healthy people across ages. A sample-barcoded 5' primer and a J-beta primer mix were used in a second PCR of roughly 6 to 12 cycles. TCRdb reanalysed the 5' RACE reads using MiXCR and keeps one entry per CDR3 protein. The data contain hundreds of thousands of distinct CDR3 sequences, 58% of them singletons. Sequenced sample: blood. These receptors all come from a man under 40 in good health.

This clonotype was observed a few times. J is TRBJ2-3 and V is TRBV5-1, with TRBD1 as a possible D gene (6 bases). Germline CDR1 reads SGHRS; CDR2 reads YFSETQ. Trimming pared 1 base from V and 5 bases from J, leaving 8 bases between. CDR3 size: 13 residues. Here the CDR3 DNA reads TGCGCCAGCAGCTTGTTACAGGGAGATACGCAGTATTTT. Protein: CASSLLQGDTQYF.

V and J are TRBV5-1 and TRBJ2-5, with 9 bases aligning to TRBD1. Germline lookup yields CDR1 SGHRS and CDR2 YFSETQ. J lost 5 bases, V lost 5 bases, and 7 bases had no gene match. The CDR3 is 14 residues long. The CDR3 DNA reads TGCGCCAGCAGGACCACAGGGGGCGTGGAGACCCAGTACTTC. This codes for CASRTTGGVETQYF.

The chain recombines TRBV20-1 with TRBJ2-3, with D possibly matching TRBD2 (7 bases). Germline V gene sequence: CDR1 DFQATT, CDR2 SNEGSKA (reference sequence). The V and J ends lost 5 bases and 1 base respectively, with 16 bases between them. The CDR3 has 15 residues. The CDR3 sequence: CSAEGEGLGTDTQYF. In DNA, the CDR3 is TGCAGTGCTGAGGGGGAGGGATTGGGCACAGATACGCAGTATTTT.

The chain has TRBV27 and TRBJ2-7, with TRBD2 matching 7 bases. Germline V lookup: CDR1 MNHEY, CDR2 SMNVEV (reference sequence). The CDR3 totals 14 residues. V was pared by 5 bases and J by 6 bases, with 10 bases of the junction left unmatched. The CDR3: CASSPGTTGGEQYF. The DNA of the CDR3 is TGTGCCAGCAGTCCCGGGACTACGGGGGGCGAGCAGTACTTC.

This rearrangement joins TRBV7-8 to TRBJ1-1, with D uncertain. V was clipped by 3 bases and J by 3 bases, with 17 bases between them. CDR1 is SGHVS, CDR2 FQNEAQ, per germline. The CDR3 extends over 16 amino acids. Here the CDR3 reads CASSFGPKGGHTEAFF. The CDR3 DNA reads TGTGCCAGCAGCTTTGGGCCGAAAGGAGGGCACACTGAAGCTTTCTTT.

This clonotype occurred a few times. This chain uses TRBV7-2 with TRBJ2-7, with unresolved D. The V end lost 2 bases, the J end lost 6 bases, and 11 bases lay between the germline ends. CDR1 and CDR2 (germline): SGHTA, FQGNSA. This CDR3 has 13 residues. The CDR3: CASSLSWQPEQYF. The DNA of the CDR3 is TGTGCCAGCAGCTTAAGTTGGCAGCCCGAGCAGTACTTC. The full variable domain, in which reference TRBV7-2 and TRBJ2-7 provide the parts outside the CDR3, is GAGVSQSPSNKVTEKGKDVELRCDPISGHTALYWYRQSLGQGLEFLIYFQGNSAPDKSGLPSDRFSAERTGGSVSTLTIQRTQQEDSAVYLCASSLSWQPEQYFGPGTRLTVT.

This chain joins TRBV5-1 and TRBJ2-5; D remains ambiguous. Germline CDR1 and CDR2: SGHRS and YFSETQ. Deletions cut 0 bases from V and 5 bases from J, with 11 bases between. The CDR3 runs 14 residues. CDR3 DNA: TGCGCCAGCAGCTTGGATCCCGTAAGGGAGACCCAGTACTTC. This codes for CASSLDPVRETQYF.

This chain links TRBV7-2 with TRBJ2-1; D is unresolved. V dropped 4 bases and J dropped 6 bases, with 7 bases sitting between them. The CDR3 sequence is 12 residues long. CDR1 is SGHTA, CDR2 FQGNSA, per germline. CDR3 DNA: TGTGCCAGCAGCTCGGACCTCAATGAGCAGTTCTTC. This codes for CASSSDLNEQFF.

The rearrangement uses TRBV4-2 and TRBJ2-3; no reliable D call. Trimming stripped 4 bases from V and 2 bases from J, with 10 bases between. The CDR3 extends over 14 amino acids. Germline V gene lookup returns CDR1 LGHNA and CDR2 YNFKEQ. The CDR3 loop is CASSPDEITDTQYF. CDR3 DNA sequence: TGTGCCAGCAGCCCAGACGAAATCACAGATACGCAGTATTTT.

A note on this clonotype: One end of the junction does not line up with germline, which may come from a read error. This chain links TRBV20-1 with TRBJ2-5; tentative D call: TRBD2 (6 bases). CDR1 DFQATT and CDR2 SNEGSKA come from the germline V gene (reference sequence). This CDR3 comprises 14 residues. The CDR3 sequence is CSALLLAEQEAQYF. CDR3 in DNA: TGCAGTGCCCTCCTCTTAGCGGAACAAGAGGCCCAGTACTTC.

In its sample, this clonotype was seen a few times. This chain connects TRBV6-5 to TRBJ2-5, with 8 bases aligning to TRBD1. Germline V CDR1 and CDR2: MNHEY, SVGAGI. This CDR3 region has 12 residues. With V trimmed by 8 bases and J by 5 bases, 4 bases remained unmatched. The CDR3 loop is CASGTGGETQYF. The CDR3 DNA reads TGTGCCAGCGGAACAGGGGGGGAGACCCAGTACTTC.

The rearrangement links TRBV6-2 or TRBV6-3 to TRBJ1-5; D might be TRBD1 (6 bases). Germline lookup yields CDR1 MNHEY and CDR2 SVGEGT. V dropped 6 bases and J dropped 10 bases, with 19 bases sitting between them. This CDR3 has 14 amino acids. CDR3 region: CASSLTGARSPQHF. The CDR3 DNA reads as TGTGCCAGCAGCCTGACAGGTGCGAGGTCACCCCAGCATTTT.

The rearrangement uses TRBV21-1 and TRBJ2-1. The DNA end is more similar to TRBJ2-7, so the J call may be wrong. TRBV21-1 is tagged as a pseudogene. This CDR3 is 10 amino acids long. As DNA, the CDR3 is TGTGCCAGCAGCAAAGTCGAGCAGTACTTC. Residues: CASSKVEQYF.

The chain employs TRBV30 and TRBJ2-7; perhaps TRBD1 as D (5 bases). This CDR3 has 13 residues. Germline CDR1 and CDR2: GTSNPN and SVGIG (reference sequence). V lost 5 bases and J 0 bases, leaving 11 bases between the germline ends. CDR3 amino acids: CAWDRGSSYEQYF. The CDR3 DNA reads TGTGCCTGGGATAGGGGATCCTCCTACGAGCAGTACTTC.

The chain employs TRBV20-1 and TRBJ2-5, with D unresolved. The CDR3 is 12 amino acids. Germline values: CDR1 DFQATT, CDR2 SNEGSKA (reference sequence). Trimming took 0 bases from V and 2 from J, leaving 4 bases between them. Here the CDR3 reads CSARDWQETQYF. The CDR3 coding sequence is TGCAGTGCTAGAGATTGGCAAGAGACCCAGTACTTC.

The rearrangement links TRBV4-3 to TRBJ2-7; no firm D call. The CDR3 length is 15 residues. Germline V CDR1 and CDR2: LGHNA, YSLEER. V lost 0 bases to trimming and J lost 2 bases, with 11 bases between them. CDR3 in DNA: TGCGCCAGCAGCCAAGATCGTAGGCAAACCTACGAGCAGTACTTC. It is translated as CASSQDRRQTYEQYF.

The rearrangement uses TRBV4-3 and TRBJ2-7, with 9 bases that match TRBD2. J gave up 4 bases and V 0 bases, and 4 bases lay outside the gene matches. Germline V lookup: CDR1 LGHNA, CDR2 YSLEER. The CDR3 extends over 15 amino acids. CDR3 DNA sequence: TGCGCCAGCAGCCAAGAGGGACTAGCCGGGTACGAGCAGTACTTC. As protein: CASSQEGLAGYEQYF.

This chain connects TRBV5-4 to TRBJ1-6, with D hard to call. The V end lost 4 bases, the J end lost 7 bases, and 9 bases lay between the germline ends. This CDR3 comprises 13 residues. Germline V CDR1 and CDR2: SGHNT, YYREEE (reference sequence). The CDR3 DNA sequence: TGTGCCAGCAGCCGGGTCGCCAATTCACCCCTCCACTTT. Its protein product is CASSRVANSPLHF.